This T cell receptor (beta chain) was found in a study of cytomegalovirus exposure and HLA in healthy donors. About this clone: Antigen unknown.

A multiplex PCR was run with 60 Vbeta primers and 13 Jbeta primers. Study processing details: Later work found around 80 million unique TCR beta chains, with 9.5 million to 14 million shared. Repertoires were generated with immunoSEQ multiplex PCR, while TCRdb's copy carries only in-frame clones and drops some. V and J calls and clone size are given by that table; D and trimming were obtained from the DNA. The sample shows 110,000 to 150,000 clones, approximately 63% of them seen only once. The CDR3 totals 13 residues. The V gene lost 1 base and the J gene lost 8 bases, with 11 bases spanning the gap. Germline CDR1 is KGHSH and CDR2 is LQKENI. Study outcomes and limitations: Analysis was carried out at a later point, and it linked a missense DCLRE1C variant to TCR beta V- and J-gene trimming. In the analysis, some V segments, TRBV6-2 and TRBV6-3 included, were excluded as indistinguishable.

V and J are TRBV18 and TRBJ1-1; D is possibly TRBD1 (5 bases). The source material was PBMCs. This TCR derives from a woman between 55 and 75 years old in good health and CMV-seropositive. The CDR3 DNA sequence: TGTGCCAGCTCACCACGTGAGACAGACGAAGCTTTCTTT. It is translated as CASSPRETDEAFF.